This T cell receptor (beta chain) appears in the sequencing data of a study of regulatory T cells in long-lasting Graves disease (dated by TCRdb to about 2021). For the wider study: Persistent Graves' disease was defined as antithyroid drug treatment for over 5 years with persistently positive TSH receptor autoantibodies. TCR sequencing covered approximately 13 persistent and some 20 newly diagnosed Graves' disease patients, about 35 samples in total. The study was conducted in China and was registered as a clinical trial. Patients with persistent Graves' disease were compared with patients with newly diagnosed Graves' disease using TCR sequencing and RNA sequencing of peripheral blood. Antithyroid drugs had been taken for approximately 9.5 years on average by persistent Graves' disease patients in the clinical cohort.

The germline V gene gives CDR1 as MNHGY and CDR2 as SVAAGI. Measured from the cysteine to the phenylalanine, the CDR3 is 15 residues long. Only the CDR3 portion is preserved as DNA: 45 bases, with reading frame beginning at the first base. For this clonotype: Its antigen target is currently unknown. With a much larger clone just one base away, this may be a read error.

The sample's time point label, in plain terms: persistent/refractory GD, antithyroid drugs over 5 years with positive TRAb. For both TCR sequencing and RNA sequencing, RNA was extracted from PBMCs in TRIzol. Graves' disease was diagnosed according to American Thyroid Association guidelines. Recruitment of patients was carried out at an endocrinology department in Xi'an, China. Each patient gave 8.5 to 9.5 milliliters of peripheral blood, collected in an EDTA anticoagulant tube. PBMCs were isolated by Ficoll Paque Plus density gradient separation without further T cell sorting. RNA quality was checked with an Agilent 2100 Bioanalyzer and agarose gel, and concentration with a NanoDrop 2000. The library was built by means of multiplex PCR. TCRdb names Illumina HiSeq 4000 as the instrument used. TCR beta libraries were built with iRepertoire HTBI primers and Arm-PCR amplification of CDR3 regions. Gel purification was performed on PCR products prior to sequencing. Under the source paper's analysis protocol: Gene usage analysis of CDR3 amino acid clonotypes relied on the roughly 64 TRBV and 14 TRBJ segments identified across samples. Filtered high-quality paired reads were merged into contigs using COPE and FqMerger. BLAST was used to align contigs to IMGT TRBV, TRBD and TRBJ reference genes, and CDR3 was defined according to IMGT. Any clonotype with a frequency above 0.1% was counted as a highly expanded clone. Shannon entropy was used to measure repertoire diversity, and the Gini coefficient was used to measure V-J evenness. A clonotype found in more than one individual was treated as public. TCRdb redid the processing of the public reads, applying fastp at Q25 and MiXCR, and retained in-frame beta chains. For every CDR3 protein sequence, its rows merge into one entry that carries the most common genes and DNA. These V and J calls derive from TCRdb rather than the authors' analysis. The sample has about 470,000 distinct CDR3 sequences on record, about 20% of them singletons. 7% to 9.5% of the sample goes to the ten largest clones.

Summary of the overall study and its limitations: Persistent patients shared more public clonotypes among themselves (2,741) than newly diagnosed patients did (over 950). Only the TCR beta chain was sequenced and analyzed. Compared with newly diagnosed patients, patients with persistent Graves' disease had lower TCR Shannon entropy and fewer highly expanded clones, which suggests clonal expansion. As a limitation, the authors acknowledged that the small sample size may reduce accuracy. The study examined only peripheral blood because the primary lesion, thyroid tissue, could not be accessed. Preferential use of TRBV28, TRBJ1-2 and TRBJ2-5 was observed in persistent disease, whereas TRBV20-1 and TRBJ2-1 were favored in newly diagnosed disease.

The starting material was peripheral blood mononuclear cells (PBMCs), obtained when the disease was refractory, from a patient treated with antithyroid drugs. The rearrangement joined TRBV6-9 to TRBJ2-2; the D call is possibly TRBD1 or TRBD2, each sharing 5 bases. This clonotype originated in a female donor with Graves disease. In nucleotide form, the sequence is TGTGTCAGCAGTTACGTGAGGGGGAACACCGGGGAGCTGTTTTTT. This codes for CVSSYVRGNTGELFF.